The T cell receptor beta chain under discussion was sequenced for a study of CXCR3-negative and CXCR3-positive naive CD8 T cells. The libraries of TRB cDNA were prepared using 5' RACE with UMI labels. Following a re-call of the 5' RACE reads, TCRdb has one entry per CDR3 protein and lacks DNA. The sample has about 120,000 distinct CDR3 sequences, and its top ten clones hold approximately 0.51%. As for this clonotype: The antigen is not known.

CDR1 and CDR2 from the germline V gene are LNHNV and YYDKDF (reference sequence). The CDR3 is made up of 14 amino acids. Findings and caveats of the study: Once cells were cryopreserved, CXCR3 expression went down partly, and most assays used fresh PBMCs. The naive subsets expressed comparable surface CD5, and the authors inferred TCR strength from TRB CDR3 properties. Memory CD8+ T cell repertoires were far less diverse than both naive subsets.

This receptor was identified in a human donor in good health. Some clones in this sample may be carry-over from other donors' samples. Sequencing was performed on naive CXCR3- CD8+ T cells from blood. Subset of the sample: CD45RO-CCR7+CD27+CD95- naive CD8+ T cells lacking CXCR3 (TNR3-). The chain employs TRBV15 and TRBJ2-1; TCRdb proposes TRBD1, but this gene call is untestable without DNA. The CDR3 reads CATSGKADNNEQFF.